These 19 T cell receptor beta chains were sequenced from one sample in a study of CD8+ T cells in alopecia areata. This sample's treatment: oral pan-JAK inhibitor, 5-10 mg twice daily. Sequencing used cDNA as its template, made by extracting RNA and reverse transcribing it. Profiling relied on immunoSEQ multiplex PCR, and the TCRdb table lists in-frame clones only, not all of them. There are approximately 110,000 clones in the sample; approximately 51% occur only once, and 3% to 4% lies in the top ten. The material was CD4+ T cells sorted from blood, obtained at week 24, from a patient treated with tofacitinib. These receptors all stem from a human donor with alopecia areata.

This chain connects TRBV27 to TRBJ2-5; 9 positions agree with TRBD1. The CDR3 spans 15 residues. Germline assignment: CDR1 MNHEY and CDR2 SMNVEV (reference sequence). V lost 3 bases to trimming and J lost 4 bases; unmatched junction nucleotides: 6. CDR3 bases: TGTGCCAGCAGTTTCGGGACAGGGAGGGGAGAGACCCAGTACTTC. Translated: CASSFGTGRGETQYF.

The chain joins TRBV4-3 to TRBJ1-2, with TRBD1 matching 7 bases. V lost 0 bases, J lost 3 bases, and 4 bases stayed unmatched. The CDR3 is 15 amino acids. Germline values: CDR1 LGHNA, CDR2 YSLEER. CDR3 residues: CASSQDGQDDYGYTF. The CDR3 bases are TGCGCCAGCAGCCAAGATGGACAGGACGACTATGGCTACACCTTC.

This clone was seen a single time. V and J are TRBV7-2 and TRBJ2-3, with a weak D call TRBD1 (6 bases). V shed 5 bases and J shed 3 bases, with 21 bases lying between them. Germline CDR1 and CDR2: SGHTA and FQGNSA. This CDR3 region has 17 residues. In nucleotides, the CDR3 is TGTGCCAGCAGCCCGAACAAGGGCAGGGGTTGGACAGATACGCAGTATTTT. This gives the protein CASSPNKGRGWTDTQYF.

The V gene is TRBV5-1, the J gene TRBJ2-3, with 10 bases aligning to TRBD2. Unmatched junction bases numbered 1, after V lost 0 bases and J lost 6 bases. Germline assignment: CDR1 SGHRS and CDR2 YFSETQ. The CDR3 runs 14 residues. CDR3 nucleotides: TGCGCCAGCAGCTTGGCTAGCGGGGGCGATACGCAGTATTTT. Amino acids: CASSLASGGDTQYF.

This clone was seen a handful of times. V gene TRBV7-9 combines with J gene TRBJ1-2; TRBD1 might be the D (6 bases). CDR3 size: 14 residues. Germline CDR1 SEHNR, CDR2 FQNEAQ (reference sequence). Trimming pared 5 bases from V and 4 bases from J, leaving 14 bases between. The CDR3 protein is CASSTRGGGYGYTF. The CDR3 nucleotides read TGTGCCAGCAGCACCCGAGGGGGGGGCTATGGCTACACCTTC. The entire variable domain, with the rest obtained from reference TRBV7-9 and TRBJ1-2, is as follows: DTGVSQNPRHKITKRGQNVTFRCDPISEHNRLYWYRQTLGQGPEFLTYFQNEAQLEKSRLLSDRFSAERPKGSFSTLEIQRTEQGDSAMYLCASSTRGGGYGYTFGSGTRLTVV.

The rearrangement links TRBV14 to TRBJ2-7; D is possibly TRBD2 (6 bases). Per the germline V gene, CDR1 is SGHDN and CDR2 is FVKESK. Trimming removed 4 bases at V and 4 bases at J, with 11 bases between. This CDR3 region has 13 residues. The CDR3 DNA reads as TGTGCCAGCAGCCCACCCGCGGGGTACGAGCAGTACTTC. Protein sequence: CASSPPAGYEQYF.

This CDR3 reads CAWSPIGTTNEKLFF. In nucleotides, the CDR3 is TGTGCCTGGAGTCCCATCGGTACAACTAATGAAAAACTGTTTTTT. This chain links TRBV30 with TRBJ1-4, with no clear D. There are 15 residues in the CDR3. CDR1 is GTSNPN and CDR2 is SVGIG in the germline V gene (reference sequence). Trimming stripped 2 bases from V and 0 bases from J, with 10 bases between.

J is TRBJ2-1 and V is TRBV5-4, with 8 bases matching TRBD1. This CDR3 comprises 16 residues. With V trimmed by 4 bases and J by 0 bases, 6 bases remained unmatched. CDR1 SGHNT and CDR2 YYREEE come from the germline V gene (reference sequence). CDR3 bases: TGTGCCAGCAGCGGGAGGACAGGGAGCTCCTACAATGAGCAGTTCTTC. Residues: CASSGRTGSSYNEQFF.

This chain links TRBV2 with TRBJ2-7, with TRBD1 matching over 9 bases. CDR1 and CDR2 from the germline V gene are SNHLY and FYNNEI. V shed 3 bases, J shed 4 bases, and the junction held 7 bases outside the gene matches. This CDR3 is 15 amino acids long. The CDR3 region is CASSDPGQGSYEQYF. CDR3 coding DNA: TGTGCCAGCAGTGACCCGGGACAGGGTTCGTACGAGCAGTACTTC.

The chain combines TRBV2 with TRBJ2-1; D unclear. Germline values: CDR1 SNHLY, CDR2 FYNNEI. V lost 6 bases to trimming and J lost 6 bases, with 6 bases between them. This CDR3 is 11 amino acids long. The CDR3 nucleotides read TGTGCCAGCAGCCCCCTCAATGAGCAGTTCTTC. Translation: CASSPLNEQFF. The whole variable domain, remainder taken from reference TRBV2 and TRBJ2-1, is EPEVTQTPSHQVTQMGQEVILRCVPISNHLYFYWYRQILGQKVEFLVSFYNNEISEKSEIFDDQFSVERPDGSNFTLKIRSTKLEDSAMYFCASSPLNEQFFGPGTRLTVL.

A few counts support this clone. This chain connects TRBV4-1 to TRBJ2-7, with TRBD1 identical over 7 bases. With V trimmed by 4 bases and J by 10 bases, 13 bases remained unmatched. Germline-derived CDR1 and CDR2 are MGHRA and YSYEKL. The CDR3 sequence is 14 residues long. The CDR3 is CASSPYRDSVRQYF. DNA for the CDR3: TGCGCCAGCAGCCCATACCGGGACAGCGTTAGACAGTACTTC.

The CDR3 loop is CASSLGLAGGPGETQYF. CDR3 in DNA: TGCGCCAGCAGCCTTGGACTAGCGGGGGGGCCGGGAGAGACCCAGTACTTC. The chain recombines TRBV4-3 with TRBJ2-5, with TRBD2 matching 15 bases. The CDR3 loop spans 17 amino acids. V lost 4 bases to trimming and J lost 4 bases; unmatched junction nucleotides: 7. In germline, CDR1 is LGHNA, CDR2 YSLEER.

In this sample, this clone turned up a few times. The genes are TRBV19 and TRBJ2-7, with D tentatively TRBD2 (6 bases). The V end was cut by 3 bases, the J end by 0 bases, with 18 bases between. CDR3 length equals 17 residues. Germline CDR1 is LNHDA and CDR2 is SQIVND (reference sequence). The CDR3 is CASSIPGGTPRSYEQYF. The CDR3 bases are TGTGCCAGTAGTATCCCGGGCGGGACGCCGCGCTCCTACGAGCAGTACTTC.

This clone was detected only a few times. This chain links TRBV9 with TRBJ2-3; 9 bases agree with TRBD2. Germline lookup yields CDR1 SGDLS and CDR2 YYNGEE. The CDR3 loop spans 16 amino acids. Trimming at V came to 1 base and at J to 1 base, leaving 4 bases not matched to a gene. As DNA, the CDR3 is TGTGCCAGCAGCGTAAGCAGCGGGGGGCGCACAGATACGCAGTATTTT. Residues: CASSVSSGGRTDTQYF.

The CDR3 DNA is TGCAGCGTGGATGCCAGGGATGGTCAGCCCCAGCATTTT. Translation gives CSVDARDGQPQHF. The gene calls are TRBV29-1 and TRBJ1-5; a weak D match, TRBD1 (5 bases). The CDR3 extends over 13 amino acids. Germline V gene lookup returns CDR1 SQVTM and CDR2 ANQGSEA. The V end lost 6 bases, the J end lost 6 bases, and 15 bases lay between the germline ends.

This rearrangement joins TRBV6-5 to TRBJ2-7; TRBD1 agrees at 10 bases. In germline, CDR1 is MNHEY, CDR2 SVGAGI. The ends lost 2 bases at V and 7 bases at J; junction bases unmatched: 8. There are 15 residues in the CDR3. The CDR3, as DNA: TGTGCCAGCAGTTACGGTGGACAGGGGGGCTGGGAGCAGTACTTC. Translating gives CASSYGGQGGWEQYF.

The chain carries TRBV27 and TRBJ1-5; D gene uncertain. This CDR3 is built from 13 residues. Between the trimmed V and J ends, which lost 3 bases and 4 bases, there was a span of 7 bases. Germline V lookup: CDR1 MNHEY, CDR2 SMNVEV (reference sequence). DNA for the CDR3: TGTGCCAGCAGTTTGGTGGGGAATCAGCCCCAGCATTTT. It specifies CASSLVGNQPQHF.

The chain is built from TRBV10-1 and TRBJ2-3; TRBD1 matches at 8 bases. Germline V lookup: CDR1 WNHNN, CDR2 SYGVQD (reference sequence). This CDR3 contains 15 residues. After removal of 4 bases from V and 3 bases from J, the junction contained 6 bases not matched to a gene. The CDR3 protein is CASSAGTGNTDTQYF. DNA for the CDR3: TGCGCCAGCAGTGCCGGGACAGGCAATACAGATACGCAGTATTTT.

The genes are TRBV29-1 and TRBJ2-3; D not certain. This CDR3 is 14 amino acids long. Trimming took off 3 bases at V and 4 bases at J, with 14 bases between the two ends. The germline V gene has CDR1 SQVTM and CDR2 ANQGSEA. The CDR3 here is CSVDFGILADTQYF. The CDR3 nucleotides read TGCAGCGTTGATTTTGGGATTCTCGCAGATACGCAGTATTTT.